These 18 T cell receptor beta chains originate from one sample sequenced in a study of T cell responses to AZD1222 COVID-19 vaccine. Here immunoSEQ multiplex PCR was the method, and the copy in TCRdb shows in-frame clones only, minus some. The data show about 110,000 clones, with around 81% seen just once and 9.4% held by the top ten. Sample: peripheral blood, taken on day 0 of AZD1222 vaccination. The receptors here all came from an adult in good health.

This chain connects TRBV7-2 to TRBJ1-1; D remains ambiguous. Trimming removed 5 bases at V and 4 bases at J, with 11 bases between. Looked up from germline, CDR1 is SGHTA and CDR2 is FQGNSA. The CDR3 consists of 13 residues. The CDR3 DNA is TGTGCCAGCAGCGTGGCGGGAAGCACTGAAGCTTTCTTT. It yields the protein CASSVAGSTEAFF.

V usage is TRBV19 and J usage is TRBJ2-6, with D unclear. Germline CDR1 LNHDA, CDR2 SQIVND (reference sequence). The CDR3 spans 15 residues. The V end lost 5 bases, the J end lost 0 bases, and 8 bases lay between the germline ends. CDR3 loop: CASSHPDSGANVLTF. CDR3 bases: TGTGCCAGTAGTCATCCAGACTCTGGGGCCAACGTCCTGACTTTC.

The chain is built from TRBV4-2 and TRBJ2-7, with D perhaps TRBD1 or TRBD2 (5 bases each). Trimming left V 0 bases short and J 4 bases short, with 16 bases between. Germline V CDR1 and CDR2: LGHNA, YNFKEQ. The CDR3 covers 16 residues. The CDR3 DNA follows: TGTGCCAGCAGCCAAGATGGGGGTCAGCCCTCTTACGAGCAGTACTTC. Translating it yields CASSQDGGQPSYEQYF.

The J gene is TRBJ2-2, the V gene TRBV4-1; tentatively, D is TRBD1 or TRBD2 (5 bases each). Germline V lookup: CDR1 MGHRA, CDR2 YSYEKL. This CDR3 is built from 16 residues. V shed 0 bases and J shed 4 bases, with 12 bases lying between them. This CDR3 reads CASSQEKGTITGELFF. Written as DNA, the CDR3 is TGCGCCAGCAGCCAAGAGAAGGGGACGATCACCGGGGAGCTGTTTTTT.

CDR3: CASNLAGGTDTQYF. The CDR3, as DNA: TGCGCCAGCAATCTAGCGGGAGGCACAGATACGCAGTATTTT. The chain is built from TRBV5-1 and TRBJ2-3; 10 positions match TRBD2. This CDR3 has 14 amino acids. J lost 1 base, V lost 6 bases, and 2 bases had no gene match. Per the germline V gene, CDR1 is SGHRS and CDR2 is YFSETQ.

The gene calls are TRBV11-2 and TRBJ2-5, with D possibly TRBD2 on 6 matching bases. The germline V gene has CDR1 SGHAT and CDR2 FQNNGV. This CDR3 has 14 amino acids. V lost 1 base and J 1 base, leaving 7 bases between the germline ends. The CDR3 region is CASSLGRGQETQYF. The CDR3 DNA sequence: TGTGCCAGCAGCTTAGGGAGGGGCCAAGAGACCCAGTACTTC.

The chain joins TRBV5-1 to TRBJ1-1, with D unresolved. This CDR3 is built from 11 residues. Germline lookup yields CDR1 SGHRS and CDR2 YFSETQ. Trimming shortened V by 2 bases and J by 12 bases, and 11 bases separated the two germline ends. The CDR3 spells CASSLGTATFF. The DNA of the CDR3 is TGCGCCAGCAGCTTAGGCACGGCTACTTTCTTT.

The chain is built from TRBV5-1 and TRBJ2-5, with 9 bases fitting TRBD1. V shed 4 bases and J 1 base; nucleotides not matched to a gene: 5. Per the germline V gene, CDR1 is SGHRS and CDR2 is YFSETQ. The CDR3 contains 15 residues. CDR3 coding DNA: TGCGCCAGCAGCCCATGGACAGGGGCCCAAGAGACCCAGTACTTC. Translated: CASSPWTGAQETQYF.

This clone appeared a few times. The chain employs TRBV7-2 and TRBJ2-5, with D perhaps TRBD2 (5 bases). The CDR3 contains 14 residues. Germline CDR1 and CDR2: SGHTA and FQGNSA. The V end was cut by 5 bases, the J end by 5 bases, with 15 bases between. The DNA for the CDR3 is TGTGCCAGCAGCCAAAGACCGACGGGGGAGACCCAGTACTTC. Translated, it gives CASSQRPTGETQYF.

V gene TRBV2 combines with J gene TRBJ1-5; D ambiguous. CDR3 length equals 14 residues. Trimming cost V 7 bases and J 2 bases, with 12 bases left between them. Germline loops: CDR1 SNHLY, CDR2 FYNNEI. This CDR3 reads CASTREDGNQPQHF. CDR3 bases: TGTGCCAGCACACGAGAGGACGGCAATCAGCCCCAGCATTTT.

The chain has TRBV4-2 and TRBJ2-2, with 15 nucleotides matching TRBD2. This CDR3 contains 19 residues. CDR1 LGHNA and CDR2 YNFKEQ come from the germline V gene. The J segment lost 8 bases and the V segment lost 1 base, leaving 11 bases of the junction unmatched. As DNA, the CDR3 is TGTGCCAGCAGCCAAGCGGGACAGGCCGGGACTAGCGGGAGGGGGGAGCTGTTTTTT. It specifies CASSQAGQAGTSGRGELFF.

The CDR3 DNA reads TGTGCCAGCAGGACAGGGTCAACTAATGAAAAACTGTTTTTT. Translated: CASRTGSTNEKLFF. The chain combines TRBV3-1 (or the pseudogene TRBV3-2) with TRBJ1-4, with TRBD1 matching over 7 bases. CDR1 is LGHDT and CDR2 is YNNKEL in the germline V gene (reference sequence). After removal of 6 bases from V and 0 bases from J, the junction contained 1 base not matched to a gene. This CDR3 comprises 14 residues.

CDR3 DNA sequence: TGCGCCAGCGACACAGGGTCCGGGGCCAACGTCCTGACTTTC. Amino acids: CASDTGSGANVLTF. This chain uses TRBV5-1 with TRBJ2-6, with a tentative D call TRBD1 (6 bases). V lost 7 bases and J lost 4, with 12 bases in between. Per the germline V gene, CDR1 is SGHRS and CDR2 is YFSETQ. The CDR3 extends over 14 amino acids. The full variable domain, rest sourced from reference TRBV5-1 and TRBJ2-6, is KAGVTQTPRYLIKTRGQQVTLSCSPISGHRSVSWYQQTPGQGLQFLFEYFSETQRNKGNFPGRFSGRQFSNSRSEMNVSTLELGDSALYLCASDTGSGANVLTFGAGSRLTVL.

The chain couples TRBV15 to TRBJ2-1, with 7 bases aligning to TRBD1. The V and J ends lost 5 bases and 8 bases, in that order; junction bases with no gene match: 9. From germline, CDR1 is LNHNV and CDR2 YYDKDF (reference sequence). There are 14 residues in the CDR3. CDR3 DNA: TGTGCCACCAGCCCTTCTACAGGGGTGGATGAGCAGTTCTTC. Translation gives CATSPSTGVDEQFF.

J is TRBJ2-3 and V is TRBV27; the D is unclear. Germline values: CDR1 MNHEY, CDR2 SMNVEV (reference sequence). CDR3 length: 11 amino acids. The V and J ends lost 4 bases and 8 bases respectively, with 7 bases between them. CDR3 residues: CASSSLGTQYF. Here the CDR3 DNA reads TGTGCCAGCAGTTCTCTGGGTACGCAGTATTTT.

V usage is TRBV6-5 and J usage is TRBJ1-2; weak D call: TRBD1 (5 bases). This CDR3 has 15 amino acids. Between the trimmed V and J ends, which lost 5 bases and 3 bases, there was a span of 16 bases. Per the germline V gene, CDR1 is MNHEY and CDR2 is SVGAGI. CDR3 loop: CASSRKAGLDYGYTF. The CDR3 nucleotides read TGTGCCAGCAGTCGCAAGGCGGGGCTTGACTATGGCTACACCTTC.

The gene calls are TRBV6-5 and TRBJ1-6; maybe TRBD1 (6 bases). Per the germline V gene, CDR1 is MNHEY and CDR2 is SVGAGI. The V and J ends lost 6 bases and 0 bases respectively, with 6 bases between them. The CDR3 spans 14 residues. The CDR3 nucleotides are TGTGCCAGCAGGGACAGCTCCTATAATTCACCCCTCCACTTT. As protein: CASRDSSYNSPLHF.

In its sample, this clone was seen many times. The chain links TRBV29-1 to TRBJ2-7; perhaps TRBD2 as D (6 bases). Germline lookup yields CDR1 SQVTM and CDR2 ANQGSEA. The germline V and J ends were trimmed by 6 bases and 0 bases, with 15 bases remaining between them. CDR3 length: 14 residues. CDR3 loop: CSVAGRESSYEQYF. CDR3 nucleotide sequence: TGCAGCGTCGCCGGACGGGAGAGCTCCTACGAGCAGTACTTC.